Listed here are 5 T cell receptor beta chains from one sample, sequenced in a study of cytomegalovirus exposure and HLA in healthy donors. Use of 60 Vbeta and 13 Jbeta primers characterized the PCR. Generated by immunoSEQ multiplex PCR, the TCRdb table keeps only in-frame clones and is missing some. The table lists tens of thousands of clones, 86% of them singletons, with approximately 10% in the top ten. The specimen was PBMCs. The origin of the receptors is a man aged 25 to 40 in good health and CMV-seropositive.

The chain combines TRBV6-4 with TRBJ2-2; TRBD1 aligns across 7 bases. From germline, CDR1 is MRHNA and CDR2 SNTAGT. This CDR3 spans 16 amino acids. V trimming: 3 bases; J trimming: 3 bases; junction bases outside the gene matches: 7. The CDR3 spells CASSDWNRGDTGELFF. For the CDR3, the DNA is TGTGCCAGCAGTGATTGGAACAGGGGCGACACCGGGGAGCTGTTTTTT.

V usage is TRBV29-1 and J usage is TRBJ1-1; 8 bases map to TRBD1. CDR1 is SQVTM and CDR2 is ANQGSEA in the germline V gene. This CDR3 comprises 13 residues. Germline trimming cut 7 bases from V and 4 bases from J; bases unmatched to any gene: 8. CDR3 in amino acids: CSASRGQGTEAFF. The CDR3 coding sequence is TGCAGCGCCTCACGAGGACAGGGCACTGAAGCTTTCTTT. Variable domain in full (rest from reference TRBV29-1 and TRBJ1-1): SAVISQKPSRDICQRGTSLTIQCQVDSQVTMMFWYRQQPGQSLTLIATANQGSEATYESGFVIDKFPISRPNLTFSTLTVSNMSPEDSSIYLCSASRGQGTEAFFGQGTRLTVV.

The rearrangement uses TRBV5-4 and TRBJ1-3; TRBD1 matches at 7 bases. There are 14 residues in the CDR3. V lost 3 bases and J lost 2; bases outside the gene matches: 2. The germline V gene has CDR1 SGHNT and CDR2 YYREEE (reference sequence). The CDR3 sequence: CASSSGTAGNTIYF. The CDR3 DNA sequence: TGTGCCAGCAGCTCCGGGACAGCTGGAAACACCATATATTTT.

The gene calls are TRBV29-1 and TRBJ1-2; 9 bases are shared with TRBD1. Germline CDR1 and CDR2: SQVTM and ANQGSEA. The CDR3 covers 14 residues. After removal of 5 bases from V and 4 bases from J, the junction contained 8 bases not matched to a gene. CDR3 amino acids: CSVTGTGSSYGYTF. CDR3 in DNA: TGCAGCGTTACCGGGACAGGGTCCTCCTATGGCTACACCTTC.

The chain employs TRBV29-1 and TRBJ2-1; TRBD2 agrees at 11 bases. Per the germline V gene, CDR1 is SQVTM and CDR2 is ANQGSEA. This CDR3 spans 16 amino acids. V was pared by 0 bases and J by 8 bases, with 9 bases of the junction left unmatched. The CDR3, as DNA: TGCAGCGTTGAAGATGGTAAACTAGCGGGAGTTTATGAGCAGTTCTTC. This encodes CSVEDGKLAGVYEQFF.